The 23 T cell receptor beta chains given below trace back to one sample, sequenced in a study of lymphopenia after photon versus proton radiotherapy. Produced via immunoSEQ multiplex PCR; TCRdb's table is partial and in-frame only. The sample contains about 26,000 clones, 85% of which appear only once. Sequenced here: peripheral blood, sampled from a patient treated with photon-based radiotherapy. The receptor set was obtained from a man in his thirties or forties with gastric cancer.

V usage is TRBV6-1 and J usage is TRBJ2-7; weak D call: TRBD1 (6 bases). This CDR3 spans 14 amino acids. V dropped 4 bases and J dropped 3 bases, with 13 bases sitting between them. Germline loops: CDR1 MNHNS, CDR2 SASEGT. The CDR3 spells CASSAETGDYEQYF. The CDR3 region has the DNA TGTGCCAGCAGTGCAGAGACAGGTGACTACGAGCAGTACTTC.

The chain combines TRBV5-1 with TRBJ2-3; 7 positions agree with TRBD2. Per the germline V gene, CDR1 is SGHRS and CDR2 is YFSETQ. The trim removed 7 bases at V and 4 bases at J, leaving 9 bases unmatched. The CDR3 is made up of 14 amino acids. The CDR3 DNA sequence: TGCGCCAGCTGCCTGTGGGGAGGGGCAGATACGCAGTATTTT. It translates to CASCLWGGADTQYF.

V and J are TRBV29-1 and TRBJ1-2; D gene ambiguous. The germline V and J ends were trimmed by 3 bases and 4 bases, with 6 bases remaining between them. CDR3 size: 11 residues. Germline V lookup: CDR1 SQVTM, CDR2 ANQGSEA. The CDR3 reads CSVDPSYGYTF. For the CDR3, the DNA is TGCAGCGTTGATCCAAGCTATGGCTACACCTTC.

V gene TRBV27 combines with J gene TRBJ1-2; D is undetermined. CDR1 MNHEY and CDR2 SMNVEV come from the germline V gene (reference sequence). The germline V and J ends were trimmed by 6 bases and 4 bases, with 21 bases remaining between them. The CDR3 loop spans 16 amino acids. CDR3 loop: CASRPSGLIDLYGYTF. The CDR3 DNA is TGTGCCAGCAGGCCCTCTGGACTTATAGACCTCTATGGCTACACCTTC.

The rearrangement uses TRBV6-5 and TRBJ2-3; 10 nucleotides line up with TRBD1. The CDR3 totals 15 residues. V lost 0 bases, J lost 5 bases, and 2 bases stayed unmatched. Germline values: CDR1 MNHEY, CDR2 SVGAGI. The CDR3 sequence: CASSYSDRGLDTQYF. In DNA form, the CDR3 reads TGTGCCAGCAGTTACTCGGACAGGGGGTTAGATACGCAGTATTTT.

The V call is TRBV10-3, the J call TRBJ2-6; unclear D gene. V lost 2 bases, J lost 3 bases, and 5 bases lay in between. The CDR3 length is 14 residues. Per the germline V gene, CDR1 is ENHRY and CDR2 is SYGVKD. CDR3 sequence reads: CAISEPGGANVLTF. As DNA, the CDR3 is TGTGCCATCAGTGAGCCCGGTGGGGCCAACGTCCTGACTTTC.

The chain joins TRBV7-2 to TRBJ2-5; 11 bases fit TRBD2. The DNA end is more similar to TRBJ2-7, so the J call may be wrong. The CDR3 has 16 residues. CDR1 is SGHTA, CDR2 FQGNSA, per germline. The CDR3 protein is CASSLAPSGRNYEQYF. In nucleotides, the CDR3 is TGTGCCAGCAGCTTAGCCCCTAGCGGGAGGAACTACGAGCAGTACTTC.

This clone appeared a single time. The rearrangement uses TRBV2 and TRBJ2-1, with TRBD2 matching over 13 bases. Germline V gene sequence: CDR1 SNHLY, CDR2 FYNNEI. The CDR3 consists of 13 residues. Trimming at V came to 4 bases and at J to 9 bases, leaving 0 bases not matched to a gene. The CDR3 sequence: CASSGTSGGEQFF. CDR3 bases: TGTGCCAGCAGTGGGACTAGCGGGGGTGAGCAGTTCTTC.

V and J are TRBV14 and TRBJ2-3; D uncertain. The CDR3 totals 14 residues. Trimming removed 0 bases at V and 5 bases at J, with 9 bases between. Germline V gene lookup returns CDR1 SGHDN and CDR2 FVKESK. CDR3 in DNA: TGTGCCAGCAGCCAAGATGGGTACCTAGATACGCAGTATTTT. Protein: CASSQDGYLDTQYF.

The CDR3 DNA sequence: TGTGCCAGCAGTTTATTTAGCGGGAGGGCTATATACGAGCAGTACTTC. It encodes CASSLFSGRAIYEQYF. This chain uses TRBV6-5 with TRBJ2-7; TRBD2 matches 11 bases. CDR1 is MNHEY and CDR2 is SVGAGI in the germline V gene. The V gene end was trimmed by 4 bases and the J gene end by 4 bases; junction bases not matched to a gene: 9. The CDR3 is made up of 16 amino acids.

The V call is TRBV15, the J call TRBJ2-3, with 8 bases that match TRBD1. CDR3 length: 14 amino acids. Germline trimming cut 4 bases from V and 3 bases from J; bases unmatched to any gene: 3. Germline CDR1 reads LNHNV; CDR2 reads YYDKDF (reference sequence). The DNA for the CDR3 is TGTGCCACCAGCAACAGGGGGATAACAGATACGCAGTATTTT. Amino acid sequence: CATSNRGITDTQYF.

J is TRBJ1-2 and V is TRBV28, with 9 bases lining up with TRBD1. Germline V gives CDR1 MDHEN, CDR2 SYDVKM. Unmatched junction bases numbered 7, after V lost 5 bases and J lost 6 bases. CDR3 length equals 14 residues. CDR3 sequence reads: CASSTGTGLHGYTF. The CDR3 nucleotides read TGTGCCAGCAGTACCGGGACAGGGTTGCATGGCTACACCTTC.

This chain connects TRBV7-9 to TRBJ1-2, with D possibly matching TRBD1 (6 bases). CDR1 SEHNR and CDR2 FQNEAQ come from the germline V gene (reference sequence). V dropped 0 bases and J dropped 7 bases, with 12 bases sitting between them. The CDR3 covers 14 residues. CDR3 in DNA: TGTGCCAGCAGCTTAGCGGACAGCGGGGGTGGCTACACCTTC. It specifies CASSLADSGGGYTF.

The J gene is TRBJ2-3, the V gene TRBV15, with D perhaps matching TRBD1 (6 bases). Germline V gene lookup returns CDR1 LNHNV and CDR2 YYDKDF (reference sequence). V was cut by 0 bases and J by 2 bases, with 9 bases left in between. This CDR3 spans 15 amino acids. The CDR3: CATSREGADTDTQYF. In DNA form, the CDR3 reads TGTGCCACCAGCAGAGAGGGGGCTGACACAGATACGCAGTATTTT. The whole variable domain, filled in from reference TRBV15 and TRBJ2-3, reads DAMVIQNPRYQVTQFGKPVTLSCSQTLNHNVMYWYQQKSSQAPKLLFHYYDKDFNNEADTPDNFQSRRPNTSFCFLDIRSPGLGDTAMYLCATSREGADTDTQYFGPGTRLTVL.

The chain carries TRBV6-5 and TRBJ2-2; TRBD2 matches 9 bases. V gave up 6 bases and J gave up 0 bases; unmatched junction bases: 2. Germline CDR1 is MNHEY and CDR2 is SVGAGI. The CDR3 has 15 residues. The CDR3 DNA is TGTGCCAGCAGACAGCGGGGGGCGAACACCGGGGAGCTGTTTTTT. This translates into CASRQRGANTGELFF.

The chain joins TRBV4-3 to TRBJ2-6; D is undetermined. Germline loops: CDR1 LGHNA, CDR2 YSLEER. Trimming cost V 0 bases and J 4 bases, with 16 bases left between them. The CDR3 is made up of 18 amino acids. Here the CDR3 reads CASSQDGPNLVGANVLTF. The CDR3 DNA reads as TGCGCCAGCAGCCAAGACGGCCCGAATCTAGTCGGGGCCAACGTCCTGACTTTC.

This rearrangement joins TRBV9 to TRBJ1-1; D possibly corresponds to TRBD1 (5 bases). This CDR3 region has 13 residues. Looked up from germline, CDR1 is SGDLS and CDR2 is YYNGEE. V was trimmed by 0 bases and J by 5 bases, leaving 8 bases between them. The CDR3 nucleotides read TGTGCCAGCAGCGTAGATCGGACAACTGAAGCTTTCTTT. Its protein is CASSVDRTTEAFF.

The rearrangement uses TRBV5-6 and TRBJ2-5; TRBD1 aligns across 9 bases. This CDR3 spans 15 amino acids. The J segment lost 5 bases and the V segment lost 2 bases, leaving 7 bases of the junction unmatched. Germline CDR1 is SGHDT and CDR2 is YYEEEE. CDR3 DNA sequence: TGTGCCAGCAGCTTAGGGACAGGGAGGGCGGAGACCCAGTACTTC. This translates into CASSLGTGRAETQYF.

As to this clone: Additional DNA sequences in this sample encode the identical CDR3. The rearrangement uses TRBV6-5 and TRBJ2-7; tentatively, D is TRBD2 (5 bases). Germline V gene sequence: CDR1 MNHEY, CDR2 SVGAGI. Trimming took off 2 bases at V and 3 bases at J, with 14 bases between the two ends. This CDR3 has 15 amino acids. In nucleotides, the CDR3 is TGTGCCAGCAGTTACGATAGGACGGGGATCTACGAGCAGTACTTC. It yields the protein CASSYDRTGIYEQYF.

The rearrangement links TRBV7-2 to TRBJ2-1; TRBD1 is a possible D gene (6 bases). The CDR3 has 15 residues. Trimming removed 2 bases at V and 2 bases at J, with 10 bases between. CDR1 SGHTA and CDR2 FQGNSA come from the germline V gene. The DNA for the CDR3 is TGTGCCAGCAGCTTAAAACAGGGCCCCTACAATGAGCAGTTCTTC. Translated: CASSLKQGPYNEQFF.

This CDR3 is CASSLAGTDGEKLFF. In nucleotides, the CDR3 is TGTGCCAGCAGCTTAGCCGGGACAGACGGGGAAAAACTGTTTTTT. The chain employs TRBV11-3 and TRBJ1-4; 7 nucleotides line up with TRBD1. This CDR3 is 15 amino acids long. Germline CDR1 SGHNT, CDR2 YENEEA. With 1 base clipped from V and 8 bases from J, the junction kept 7 bases outside the gene matches.

The chain recombines TRBV14 with TRBJ2-1, with 7 bases identical to TRBD2. Trimming at V came to 4 bases and at J to 8 bases, leaving 14 bases not matched to a gene. The V gene's germline CDR1 is SGHDN and CDR2 FVKESK. This CDR3 region has 16 residues. CDR3 DNA sequence: TGTGCCAGCAGCCTTAACCGGGGGGACCCCTTCGATGAGCAGTTCTTC. Translated: CASSLNRGDPFDEQFF.

This clone was seen only a few times. This chain links TRBV28 with TRBJ2-5; maybe TRBD2 (5 bases). The germline CDR1 and CDR2 sequences are MDHEN and SYDVKM. The V and J ends lost 6 bases and 1 base respectively, with 15 bases between them. The CDR3 consists of 15 residues. CDR3 DNA: TGTGCCAGCAGAACCCCCTCGGCGGGCCAAGAGACCCAGTACTTC. Translating gives CASRTPSAGQETQYF.